This T cell receptor beta chain was sequenced during a study of cytomegalovirus exposure and HLA in healthy donors listed by TCRdb under 2017. At the level of the whole study: An earlier analysis of 587 of the donors reported about 290 Gb of sequence data and 120 million or so unique TCR beta sequences from roughly 200 million T cells. An early release that covered about 600 HLA-typed donors contained approximately 300 gigabases of sequencing data and 80 million or so unique TCR sequences. The genetic ancestry cluster associated with self-reported Caucasian donors included about 81% of the 398 genotyped donors. The study aimed to test whether cataloging public T cell receptors could reveal signatures of past pathogen exposure. The study profiled the T cell repertoires of more than 500 subjects by immunosequencing and related them to cytomegalovirus serostatus. Besides the first cohort of around 670 subjects, a separate validation cohort made up of 120 different subjects was used. The study combined high-throughput TCR immunosequencing, statistical association of individual TCRs with disease status, and machine learning to predict cytomegalovirus infection status. In a later analysis, previously published TCR beta repertoires from hundreds of donors were re-analyzed and high-resolution HLA genotyping was added so that TCR occurrence patterns could be studied. Rather than using new phenotypic data, the later analysis identified candidate immune exposures from TCR beta sequences and from how often those sequences occurred across donors. An earlier analysis of 587 of the donors applied high-throughput TCR beta sequencing to assess whether each TCR beta V gene segment acted as functional or pseudogenic. Donor age, sex, ethnicity and CMV serostatus were compiled alongside the repertoire data. A later genetic analysis used genome-wide SNP genotypes for about three fifths of the 666 donors, treating that subset as a discovery cohort. Every repertoire in the discovery cohort had been generated on one and the same sequencing platform. Class I and class II HLA loci were covered by the typing at four-digit resolution. Typing coverage varied by locus: about 629-630 donors for A, B, C, DRB1 and DQB1; more than 500 for DQA1; 600 to 610 for DPA1; roughly 450 for DPB1. Roughly five DR-DQ haplotypes were handled as single units for association and clustering because linkage in the cohort was strong. Across 398 genotyped donors of the cohort, an average of roughly 250,000 unique TCR beta nucleotide sequences per donor were sequenced, and roughly 20% of those sequences were non-productive.

From V the trimming removes 6 bases and from J it removes 5 bases, while the gene matches leave 11 bases of the junction unaccounted for. Reading the germline V gene gives CDR1 MDHEN and CDR2 SYDVKM. The CDR3 covers 16 residues, taking in both the cysteine and the phenylalanine. Only the CDR3 part of the read is kept: 48 bases, read in frame from the first base. The cohort was made up of approximately 700 healthy bone marrow donors. All cohort members were sampled while nominally healthy, although unrecorded immune exposures were likely present. The donor was CMV seropositive and belonged to the group of 250 to 300 seropositive cohort members. A peripheral blood sample was collected from each donor, and TCR beta sequencing was performed on peripheral blood mononuclear cells. Genomic DNA was extracted from the blood cell samples with the Qiagen DNeasy Blood Extraction Kit. The paper's findings and limits, for the study overall: Presence/absence analyses assumed roughly uniform sequencing depth across donors, an assumption that may not hold. The 87-base-pair reads could not distinguish some IMGT-functional V segments, including TRBV6-2 and TRBV6-3, so those segments were excluded. Some 15 rarely observed V segments, including chromosome 9 orphons, were excluded from the earlier analysis of about 610 of the donors because counts were too low. The classifier was reported to diagnose cytomegalovirus status with high specificity and sensitivity in both the original and validation cohorts. This cohort had only TCR beta chains sequenced, and the lack of alpha or paired-chain data limited which features could be detected. When HLA alleles, especially DR and DQ, strongly co-occurred, TCR associations were difficult to assign to individual alleles. The study gave a list of about 170 TCR beta chains associated with cytomegalovirus. Several of the top co-occurrence clusters appeared to be linked to parvovirus B19, influenza, CMV and Epstein-Barr virus, according to a later analysis. The sequencing pipeline was judged likely to have produced a cluster of highly shared sequence variants as a technical artifact. In a later analysis, most CMV-associated TCR beta chains were found to appear HLA-restricted, with HLA associations seemingly driven largely by CMV exposure. In vitro tests confirmed that three of the cytomegalovirus-associated TCR beta chains recognize cytomegalovirus antigens. Correlated functional status among segregating V segments might reflect linkage disequilibrium, but an unknown experimental factor could not be ruled out. CMV serostatus was the only immune exposure information available for the cohort. V-gene and J-gene trimming of TCR beta chains was associated with a missense DCLRE1C variant in a later genetic analysis, and the association was replicated in an independent cohort. A further reported finding was that TCR beta sequences accurately predicted the HLA-A and HLA-B alleles for most subjects in the first cohort. A later analysis associated about 17,000 TCR beta sequences with specific HLA alleles at a false discovery rate of 0.05. The authors suggested that the approach could potentially be extended to other disease states and immunological phenotypes. Compared with equally common non-associated chains, HLA-associated TCR beta chains in a later analysis were more clonally expanded and had lower generation probabilities. In an earlier analysis of approximately 590 of the donors, most TCR beta V segments appeared in productive rearrangements about 87% or about 30% of the time, broadly matching IMGT annotations. In a later genetic analysis, fewer N-insertions in productive TCRs were reported among donors in an Asian-associated ancestry cluster than the approximately 670-donor mean. Because HLA typing was missing for some donors at each locus, association tests included only the typed subset. While some public TCRs were present in many individuals, most TCR sequences turned up only very rarely across donors. In a later analysis, the rate of TCR association differed among HLA loci, with DRB1 alleles having the most associated TCRs and HLA-C alleles having the fewest.

The library relied on the immunoSEQ multiplex PCR assay. For the multiplex PCR, a mixture combining 60 forward primers for TCR Vbeta segments and 13 reverse primers for TCR Jbeta segments was used. The CDR3 region of rearranged TCR beta genes was amplified from genomic DNA with a multiplex PCR assay. Amplified TCR beta libraries were sequenced as 87-base-pair reads on the Illumina HiSeq System. The authors processed their data as follows. A later analysis counted 75 million to 100 million unique TCR beta chains across the 600 to 850 repertoires, and roughly 9.9 million of these chains were shared by at least two donors. Raw reads were error-corrected and collapsed into unique sequences by a nearest-neighbor algorithm in which closely related sequences were merged to remove PCR and sequencing errors. Alignment of CDR3 sequences to IMGT reference sequences was used to assign V, D and J gene segments. For a sequence to be retained, a match of at least six nucleotides was required to both a V gene segment and a J gene segment. A rearrangement counted as productive if the CDR3 had no stop codons and remained in frame with V and J, and every other rearrangement counted as non-productive. CDR3 was defined according to IMGT convention as the region running from the second conserved V-encoded cysteine to the conserved J-encoded phenylalanine. The earlier analysis of some 600 of the donors excluded sequences that lacked an unambiguous match to a single V gene segment. An earlier analysis of 500 to 700 of the donors classified V segments as functional when productive rearrangements were above 56.7% and as segregating when the standard deviation between donors was above 5%. To diagnose cytomegalovirus status from the catalog of TCR beta chain sequences, a statistical classification framework was built. In a later analysis, TCR nucleotide sequences were compared against IMGT/GENE-DB human TR gene sequences so that V and J genes could be assigned. In a later analysis, CDR3 sequences and most-parsimonious VDJ recombination scenarios were assigned using the TCRdist pipeline. In a later analysis, each TCR beta chain was defined by its CDR3 amino acid sequence together with its V-gene family, and reads without a unique V-gene family were excluded. To address suspected cross-contamination and a sequencing artifact, a later analysis removed approximately 600 highly shared, low-generation-probability nucleotide sequences. In a later analysis, a clonal expansion index for each public chain was calculated from normalized within-repertoire ranks of inferred template counts. In a later analysis, generation probabilities were computed using a VDJ recombination model fitted to out-of-frame rearrangements, and the results were checked against IGoR. Hypergeometric tests were used in a later analysis to score TCR-TCR, TCR-HLA and TCR-CMV co-occurrence, with a repertoire-size bias correction applied to the TCR pairs. False discovery rates were estimated in a later analysis by permuting HLA or CMV assignments 20 times. A later analysis grouped co-occurring TCRs with DBSCAN, adding TCRdist sequence similarity when clustering within HLA-allele-positive subsets. Co-occurrence clustering excluded repertoires with fewer than 30,000 or more than 120,000 public chains, plus five with anomalous nucleotide sharing. TCRdb obtained this table from immuneACCESS and retained in-frame rearrangements with V and J assigned. These tables miss some clones; where compared with another copy, unresolved V genes account for less than half of the shortfall, and the remainder is unexplained. V and J calls and clone size follow that table, whereas D and trimming were derived from the DNA. The sample data list about 140,000 clones, and approximately 82% of these were observed just once. Jointly, the top ten make up more than 2.5% of the sample.

To note about this clone: It has no known antigen specificity. Base qualities were left out, and no much larger clone turns up one base away.

This TCR derives from a man aged 18 to 29 in good health and CMV-seropositive. The receptor chain draws on TRBV28 and TRBJ2-7, with 12 middle bases fitting TRBD2. Specimen: PBMCs. In nucleotide form, the sequence is TGTGCCAGCAGAATATCGCTAGCGGGAGGGCCTGACGAGCAGTACTTC. Its protein reads: CASRISLAGGPDEQYF. Extended through the reference TRBV28 and TRBJ2-7 proteins, this CDR3 yields the full variable domain: DVKVTQSSRYLVKRTGEKVFLECVQDMDHENMFWYRQDPGLGLRLIYFSYDVKMKEKGDIPEGYSVSREKKERFSLILESASTNQTSMYLCASRISLAGGPDEQYFGPGTRLTVT.